This TCR beta chain came from a study of OX40 agonist ivuxolimab in advanced cancers. Broadly, across the study: The costimulatory receptor OX40 (CD134) was targeted by ivuxolimab, a fully human IgG2 agonistic monoclonal antibody. Intravenous ivuxolimab was administered to patients every 2 weeks at six dose levels: 0.01, 0.1, 0.3, 1.5, 3 and 10 mg/kg. Of the approximately 50 dose-escalation patients, hepatocellular carcinoma was present in approximately 20, melanoma in some 15, renal cell carcinoma in 9 and head and neck cancer in 9. In the dose-escalation cohort, around four fifths of patients were male, and the mean age was approximately 60 years, with a range of 23 to 79. Patients were allowed to have had prior anti-PD-1, anti-PD-L1 or anti-CTLA-4 therapy, and approximately 43% of the dose-escalation patients had previously received checkpoint inhibitors. Partial responses were achieved by three dose-escalation patients, of whom one had hepatocellular carcinoma and two had cutaneous melanoma. Peripheral TCRbeta sequencing was intended to test whether TCR sequence diversity was altered and clonal T-cell expansion was caused by ivuxolimab. The paper covers the monotherapy dose-escalation part of the phase I ivuxolimab trial, which included N of about 51 patients.

Broader findings and caveats from the paper: In partial responders in the 0.1-3.0 mg/kg groups, normalized peripheral clonal expansion was found to be among the lowest, especially among CD8+ T cells. Low levels of normalized T-cell clonal expansion were also seen in some nonresponding patients. Which antigens the clonally expanded peripheral T cells were specific for was not determined. After ivuxolimab, expanded clones were on average more numerous among CD8+ T cells than among CD4+ T cells. At doses of 0.1 to 3.0 mg/kg, clonal expansion of both CD4+ and CD8+ T cells in blood was seen between baseline and week 6.

To sequence the TCRbeta CDR3 region, genomic DNA was isolated from the sorted cells. TCRbeta CDR3 regions were sequenced using the immunoSEQ Assay. Drawn from immuneACCESS, this table holds only the in-frame rearrangements with V and J called that TCRdb kept. Clones are partly lost; checked studies trace under half to an unresolved V gene and leave the rest unexplained. This sample has roughly 45,000 clones in its table, and around nine tenths of those were observed once. Approximately 2% of the sample goes to the ten largest clones. The trim is 5 bases for V and 2 bases for J, with a gap of 9 bases between the germline ends. The CDR3 runs 13 amino acids, cysteine and phenylalanine included. CDR3 DNA is the only sequence kept; it has 39 bases, read in frame from the first base. The germline V gene specifies SGHVS as CDR1 and FQNEAQ as CDR2. Patients with a history of autoimmune disease or receiving systemic immunosuppression were excluded from the trial. Peripheral blood for TCR sequencing was drawn from every dose cohort at baseline, at cycle 4 day 1 and at cycle 7 day 1. The samples were taken from a phase I, first-in-human, multicenter, open-label dose-escalation trial of ivuxolimab. Adults with locally advanced or metastatic melanoma, renal cell carcinoma, hepatocellular carcinoma or head and neck squamous cell carcinoma were enrolled in the trial. CD4+ and CD8+ T cells were sorted separately from peripheral blood before TCR sequencing.

Comments on this clone: The clone's antigen remains unknown. No qualities accompany the bases; no much larger clone lies one base away.

This material consisted of CD4+ or CD8+ T cells sorted from blood, taken in a trial of the OX40 agonist ivuxolimab. The sequence was collected from an adult with an advanced solid tumor such as melanoma, head and neck, liver or kidney cancer. The sequence links TRBV7-8 to TRBJ1-1, and TRBD1 may be the D gene, going by 6 matching bases. Here is the DNA: TGTGCCAGCAGCCTGGGACAAAACACTGAAGCTTTCTTT. Its protein is CASSLGQNTEAFF.